Below are 29 T cell receptor beta chains sequenced from a single sample in a study of blood T cell dynamics during melanoma immunotherapy. Libraries were prepared by immunoSEQ multiplex PCR; TCRdb keeps only in-frame clonotypes and omits some of them. The repertoire holds about 12,000 clones, around nine tenths seen once, with less than 5% in the top ten. Time point here: week 3, after first cycle of checkpoint inhibitor. The specimen comprised blood, sampled from a patient treated with checkpoint blockade. These receptors all come from a human donor with melanoma.

The chain has TRBV2 and TRBJ2-7; D is unresolved. The germline V gene has CDR1 SNHLY and CDR2 FYNNEI. The V gene lost 8 bases and the J gene lost 5 bases, with 7 bases spanning the gap. CDR3 length: 10 amino acids. CDR3 DNA: TGTGCCAGCGGAAGGGACGAGCAGTACTTC. It encodes CASGRDEQYF.

The chain combines TRBV27 with TRBJ2-3; weak D call: TRBD2 (6 bases). V lost 5 bases and J 6 bases, leaving 24 bases between the germline ends. The CDR3 totals 17 residues. Germline CDR1 and CDR2: MNHEY and SMNVEV (reference sequence). The CDR3 DNA follows: TGTGCCAGCAGTGGGGGGAGGTTCCTCGGGGTCGGGGATACGCAGTATTTT. Amino acids: CASSGGRFLGVGDTQYF.

The J gene is TRBJ2-2, the V gene TRBV19; D is possibly TRBD2 (6 bases). V lost 9 bases and J 2 bases, leaving 10 bases between the germline ends. From germline, CDR1 is LNHDA and CDR2 SQIVND (reference sequence). CDR3 length equals 13 residues. The CDR3 nucleotides are TGTGCCAGCGCGGGACCTAACACCGGGGAGCTGTTTTTT. It is translated as CASAGPNTGELFF.

The genes are TRBV28 and TRBJ1-1, with D maybe TRBD1 (6 bases). CDR3 length: 12 amino acids. V gave up 7 bases and J gave up 7 bases, with 13 bases separating them. Germline CDR1 is MDHEN and CDR2 is SYDVKM. The CDR3 loop is CASILQGREAFF. Written as DNA, the CDR3 is TGTGCCAGCATTCTACAGGGACGTGAAGCTTTCTTT.

Only one count was recorded for this clone. V usage is TRBV7-9 and J usage is TRBJ1-1; no definite D call. CDR1 and CDR2 (germline): SEHNR, FQNEAQ (reference sequence). Between the trimmed V and J ends, which lost 1 base and 4 bases, there was a span of 4 bases. The CDR3 extends over 12 amino acids. The CDR3 is CASSLVVTEAFF. Here the CDR3 DNA reads TGTGCCAGCAGCTTAGTTGTCACTGAAGCTTTCTTT.

The gene calls are TRBV4-1 and TRBJ1-2; D gene ambiguous. In germline, CDR1 is MGHRA, CDR2 YSYEKL. Between the trimmed V and J ends, which lost 4 bases and 8 bases, there was a span of 17 bases. The CDR3 is 14 residues long. DNA for the CDR3: TGCGCCAGCAGCCCAGGACCCGGCGCAGAGGGCTACACCTTC. This translates into CASSPGPGAEGYTF.

V gene TRBV6-1 combines with J gene TRBJ1-3; D possibly corresponds to TRBD1 (5 bases). From germline, CDR1 is MNHNS and CDR2 SASEGT. This CDR3 region has 16 residues. V lost 4 bases, J lost 2 bases, and 15 bases lay in between. The DNA of the CDR3 is TGTGCCAGCAGTGGAGGGCGGTCGGGGCCTGGAAACACCATATATTTT. Translated, it gives CASSGGRSGPGNTIYF.

V is TRBV7-3 and J is TRBJ1-1; D is uncertain. The CDR3 sequence is 13 residues long. Germline V gives CDR1 SGHTA, CDR2 FQGTGA. Trimming left V 5 bases short and J 1 base short, with 8 bases between. In nucleotides, the CDR3 is TGTGCCAGCAGCCCTAGTCCGAACACTGAAGCTTTCTTT. As protein: CASSPSPNTEAFF.

The chain employs TRBV29-1 and TRBJ2-1; a weak D match, TRBD2 (5 bases). V lost 6 bases and J lost 2, with 8 bases in between. CDR1 and CDR2 (germline): SQVTM, ANQGSEA. The CDR3 is 12 amino acids. This CDR3 is CSVGIPYNEQFF. In nucleotides, the CDR3 is TGCAGCGTCGGGATACCCTACAATGAGCAGTTCTTC.

The rearrangement links TRBV29-1 to TRBJ2-3, with D unresolved. The CDR3 has 13 residues. Germline loops: CDR1 SQVTM, CDR2 ANQGSEA. The V end lost 0 bases, the J end lost 0 bases, and 4 bases lay between the germline ends. This CDR3 is CSVEETSTDTQYF. The CDR3 DNA reads as TGCAGCGTTGAAGAGACTAGCACAGATACGCAGTATTTT.

The rearrangement links TRBV6-1 to TRBJ2-1, with TRBD1 matching 9 bases. The CDR3 is 14 residues long. Germline V gives CDR1 MNHNS, CDR2 SASEGT. V gave up 9 bases and J gave up 10 bases; unmatched junction bases: 13. CDR3 sequence reads: CASRPYTGGDEQFF. CDR3 DNA: TGTGCCAGTAGGCCCTACACAGGGGGCGACGAGCAGTTCTTC.

The V call is TRBV6-1, the J call TRBJ2-3; D is uncertain. The CDR3 runs 13 residues. Trimming took 8 bases from V and 2 from J, leaving 11 bases between them. CDR1 is MNHNS and CDR2 is SASEGT in the germline V gene. The CDR3 region is CASGRTYTDTQYF. As DNA, the CDR3 is TGTGCCAGCGGACGGACGTACACAGATACGCAGTATTTT.

The V and J genes are TRBV7-9 and TRBJ1-4; 7 bases agree with TRBD1. V was pared by 6 bases and J by 5 bases, with 6 bases of the junction left unmatched. The germline gives CDR1 SEHNR, CDR2 FQNEAQ (reference sequence). This CDR3 comprises 14 residues. The DNA of the CDR3 is TGTGCCAGCAGAAAGGGACAGCCCAATGAAAAACTGTTTTTT. It yields the protein CASRKGQPNEKLFF.

V and J are TRBV6-1 and TRBJ1-2, with no clear D. Trimming left V 0 bases short and J 0 bases short, with 8 bases between. CDR3 length equals 15 residues. In germline, CDR1 is MNHNS, CDR2 SASEGT. The DNA of the CDR3 is TGTGCCAGCAGTGAAGCCCCCCGCCCTAACTATGGCTACACCTTC. Its translation is CASSEAPRPNYGYTF.

This chain uses TRBV18 with TRBJ2-7, with TRBD1 identical over 9 bases. CDR3 length equals 14 residues. Germline-derived CDR1 and CDR2 are KGHSH and LQKENI. V was clipped by 4 bases and J by 5 bases; unmatched bases: 6. CDR3 region: CASSRTGGQDEQYF. The CDR3 DNA sequence: TGTGCCAGCTCACGCACAGGGGGCCAGGACGAGCAGTACTTC.

V and J are TRBV11-2 and TRBJ1-5, with D maybe TRBD1 (5 bases). V was trimmed by 0 bases and J by 3 bases, leaving 9 bases between them. There are 15 residues in the CDR3. CDR1 SGHAT and CDR2 FQNNGV come from the germline V gene. The CDR3 is CASSLDGGFNQPQHF. The CDR3 DNA follows: TGTGCCAGCAGCTTAGATGGGGGGTTCAATCAGCCCCAGCATTTT.

V is TRBV6-5 and J is TRBJ2-7, with unresolved D. Trimming left V 3 bases short and J 6 bases short, with 9 bases between. This CDR3 has 12 residues. From germline, CDR1 is MNHEY and CDR2 SVGAGI. The DNA of the CDR3 is TGTGCCAGCAGTTATGGTTTGGGCGAGCAGTACTTC. Protein: CASSYGLGEQYF.

The chain combines TRBV15 with TRBJ1-2; D uncertain. The V end lost 3 bases, the J end lost 4 bases, and 15 bases lay between the germline ends. Germline assignment: CDR1 LNHNV and CDR2 YYDKDF (reference sequence). The CDR3 contains 15 residues. CDR3 protein: CATSRDKRSVYGYTF. The CDR3 bases are TGTGCCACCAGCAGGGATAAAAGATCCGTCTATGGCTACACCTTC.

The rearrangement uses TRBV7-2 and TRBJ2-5; D could derive from TRBD1 or TRBD2 (6 bases each). This CDR3 has 14 residues. The V and J ends lost 2 bases and 5 bases respectively, with 12 bases between them. CDR1 is SGHTA and CDR2 is FQGNSA in the germline V gene. The CDR3 loop is CASSLTGAGETQYF. CDR3 bases: TGTGCCAGCAGCTTAACGGGGGCGGGGGAGACCCAGTACTTC.

There are a few counts of this clone. The chain links TRBV14 to TRBJ2-1; tentative D call: TRBD1 (6 bases). This CDR3 comprises 12 residues. Between the trimmed V and J ends, which lost 0 bases and 14 bases, there was a span of 11 bases. Germline V gene sequence: CDR1 SGHDN, CDR2 FVKESK. CDR3 sequence reads: CASSQDQGREFF. The CDR3 DNA sequence: TGTGCCAGCAGCCAAGATCAGGGGCGGGAGTTCTTC.

V is TRBV29-1 and J is TRBJ2-1; D possibly corresponds to TRBD2 (7 bases). The CDR3 contains 15 residues. The V and J ends lost 4 bases and 2 bases respectively, with 15 bases between them. Germline lookup yields CDR1 SQVTM and CDR2 ANQGSEA. The CDR3 coding sequence is TGCAGCGTTGGAAGGGGGGGGCCCCCCTACAATGAGCAGTTCTTC. It encodes CSVGRGGPPYNEQFF.

This chain connects TRBV15 to TRBJ2-7; either TRBD1 or TRBD2 may fit D (6 bases each). Trimming left V 8 bases short and J 3 bases short, with 17 bases between. The CDR3 covers 14 residues. Germline V gene sequence: CDR1 LNHNV, CDR2 YYDKDF (reference sequence). The CDR3 nucleotides are TGTGCCACCTCCGGAGGGGGATACCTCTACGAGCAGTACTTC. Its translation: CATSGGGYLYEQYF.

This chain connects TRBV4-1 to TRBJ2-7; the D call may be TRBD1 or TRBD2 (6 bases each). CDR1 is MGHRA, CDR2 YSYEKL, per germline. Trimming pared 4 bases from V and 2 bases from J, leaving 18 bases between. The length of the CDR3 is 16 residues. CDR3 sequence: CASSPIPRGRTYEQYF. DNA of the CDR3: TGCGCCAGCAGCCCTATCCCCCGGGGGCGTACCTACGAGCAGTACTTC.

The chain combines TRBV4-1 with TRBJ2-7, with D perhaps matching TRBD1 or TRBD2 (5 bases each). The V gene's germline CDR1 is MGHRA and CDR2 YSYEKL. This CDR3 has 15 amino acids. V was pared by 2 bases and J by 7 bases, with 18 bases between. The CDR3 nucleotides are TGCGCCAGCAGCCAAACTGACAGCTGGGGGTGGGAGCAGTACTTC. Translated, it gives CASSQTDSWGWEQYF.

The chain has TRBV10-1 and TRBJ2-1; TRBD1 agrees at 11 bases. Germline CDR1 and CDR2: WNHNN and SYGVQD (reference sequence). V shed 1 base, J shed 6 bases, and the junction held 2 bases outside the gene matches. This CDR3 is built from 15 residues. This CDR3 reads CASSEWTGGFNEQFF. The CDR3 DNA reads TGCGCCAGCAGTGAGTGGACAGGGGGCTTCAATGAGCAGTTCTTC.

The rearrangement uses TRBV15 and TRBJ1-1; no firm D call. In germline, CDR1 is LNHNV, CDR2 YYDKDF (reference sequence). This CDR3 has 14 residues. Trimming removed 1 base at V and 0 bases at J, with 6 bases between. CDR3 in DNA: TGTGCCACCAGCAGAGCGAGGGTGAACACTGAAGCTTTCTTT. It is translated as CATSRARVNTEAFF.

The chain couples TRBV7-9 to TRBJ2-7, with D unclear. CDR3 length: 10 residues. The V end was cut by 8 bases, the J end by 3 bases, with 5 bases between. Germline V CDR1 and CDR2: SEHNR, FQNEAQ (reference sequence). The CDR3 is CASGLYEQYF. The CDR3 DNA is TGTGCCAGCGGCCTCTACGAGCAGTACTTC. Using reference TRBV7-9 and TRBJ2-7 for the parts outside the CDR3, the full variable domain is DTGVSQNPRHKITKRGQNVTFRCDPISEHNRLYWYRQTLGQGPEFLTYFQNEAQLEKSRLLSDRFSAERPKGSFSTLEIQRTEQGDSAMYLCASGLYEQYFGPGTRLTVT.

V and J are TRBV19 and TRBJ2-7; D gene uncertain. The germline CDR1 and CDR2 sequences are LNHDA and SQIVND (reference sequence). Trimming took off 0 bases at V and 5 bases at J, with 8 bases between the two ends. This CDR3 contains 13 residues. DNA of the CDR3: TGTGCCAGTAGTATAGATCGGCGGAACGAGCAGTACTTC. The encoded protein is CASSIDRRNEQYF. The full variable domain, completed using reference TRBV19 and TRBJ2-7, is DGGITQSPKYLFRKEGQNVTLSCEQNLNHDAMYWYRQDPGQGLRLIYYSQIVNDFQKGDIAEGYSVSREKKESFPLTVTSAQKNPTAFYLCASSIDRRNEQYFGPGTRLTVT.

In this sample, this clone turned up once. The rearrangement joins TRBV28 to TRBJ2-5; 7 bases are a match to TRBD2. CDR3 length equals 13 residues. Germline trimming cut 7 bases from V and 5 bases from J; bases unmatched to any gene: 7. CDR1 and CDR2 (germline): MDHEN, SYDVKM. The CDR3 DNA sequence: TGTGCCAGCACCAGAGGGGAGGGGGAGACCCAGTACTTC. Encoded protein: CASTRGEGETQYF. The full variable domain, in which reference TRBV28 and TRBJ2-5 provide the parts outside the CDR3, is DVKVTQSSRYLVKRTGEKVFLECVQDMDHENMFWYRQDPGLGLRLIYFSYDVKMKEKGDIPEGYSVSREKKERFSLILESASTNQTSMYLCASTRGEGETQYFGPGTRLLVL.